This is a list of T cell receptor beta chains from one sample in a study of blood T cells in healthy people across ages. TCRdb re-called the 5' RACE reads through MiXCR, storing one row per CDR3 protein. The sample gives nearly 800,000 distinct CDR3 sequences, 56% of which show up once; around 25% is in the top ten. Sequenced material: blood. The receptors come from a man aged 40-50 years in good health. Both conserved end residues are part of each CDR3. A D gene is named only where the DNA matches it firmly. Size tells how often a clone was seen (once, few, many) or the class of an expanded clone, and some rows leave it out.

V,D,size,J,CDR3,DNA
TRBV27,.,.,TRBJ2-1,CASSLGVGRATDEQFF,TGTGCCAGCAGTTTAGGCGTCGGGAGAGCAACGGATGAGCAGTTCTTC
TRBV7-8,.,.,TRBJ2-2,CASSWIVGRQNTGELFF,TGTGCCAGCAGTTGGATTGTTGGACGGCAGAACACCGGGGAGCTGTTTTTT
TRBV12-3/TRBV12-4,.,.,TRBJ2-3,CASSLELRTTDTQYF,TGTGCCAGCAGTTTAGAGCTGCGTACGACAGATACGCAGTATTTT
TRBV28,.,few,TRBJ2-7,CASSLSTGGTGSEQYF,TGTGCCAGCAGTTTATCTACGGGCGGAACAGGGTCCGAGCAGTACTTC
TRBV12-3/TRBV12-4,TRBD2,few,TRBJ2-1,CASIDGTSGSNEQFF,TGTGCCAGCATTGATGGGACTAGCGGCTCCAATGAGCAGTTCTTC
TRBV5-1,TRBD1,.,TRBJ1-1,CASSSQGTTEAFF,TGCGCCAGCAGCTCACAGGGGACCACTGAAGCTTTCTTT
TRBV7-9,.,.,TRBJ2-7,CASSSSFGPYAIYEQYF,TGTGCCAGCAGCTCGTCCTTTGGGCCCTATGCTATCTACGAGCAGTACTTC
TRBV6-5,.,.,TRBJ2-7,CASSYSRVSTYEQYF,TGTGCCAGCAGTTACTCGAGGGTTAGTACCTACGAGCAGTACTTC
TRBV6-5,.,.,TRBJ2-3,CASSYSDRQRTDTQYF,TGTGCCAGCAGTTACTCGGATCGCCAAAGGACAGATACGCAGTATTTT
TRBV4-3,.,many,TRBJ2-7,CASSQDRGLGEQYF,TGCGCCAGCAGCCAAGATCGGGGTTTGGGCGAGCAGTACTTC
TRBV20-1,.,.,TRBJ2-1,CSARGPLGTFANEQFF,TGCAGTGCTAGAGGACCTTTAGGGACCTTCGCCAATGAGCAGTTCTTC
TRBV29-1,.,.,TRBJ2-3,CSVDSGPGRVSTDTQYF,TGCAGCGTTGACTCGGGGCCGGGTCGGGTTAGCACAGATACGCAGTATTTT
TRBV13,TRBD1,.,TRBJ2-5,CASSSTDRAQETQYF,TGTGCCAGCAGCTCCACGGACAGGGCCCAAGAGACCCAGTACTTC
TRBV7-2,.,few,TRBJ1-1,CASSVFWDPRMEAFF,TGTGCCAGCAGCGTGTTCTGGGACCCCCGTATGGAAGCTTTCTTT
TRBV20-1,TRBD1,.,TRBJ2-5,CSTPWIDRGLETQYF,TGCAGTACCCCATGGATTGACAGGGGGTTAGAGACCCAGTACTTC
TRBV7-2,.,.,TRBJ2-5,CASSLALRIETQYF,TGTGCCAGCAGCTTAGCGCTTAGAATAGAGACCCAGTACTTC